A single sample gave rise to the 14 T cell receptor beta chains below, sequenced in a study of T cells in Graves' hyperthyroidism and ophthalmopathy. The CDR3 regions of TCR beta were amplified from RNA transcripts. When the TCR CDR3 underwent first-round RT-PCR, the HTBI primer set was used. TCRdb re-analysed the multiplex PCR reads in MiXCR, keeping a single row per CDR3 protein. Counted here are roughly 840,000 distinct CDR3 sequences, around 39% occurring once; the ten biggest clones make up over 8%. The specimen sequenced was blood. The receptors shown here come from a young man with Graves' hyperthyroidism.

V gene TRBV7-2 combines with J gene TRBJ2-2; D unresolved. There are 14 residues in the CDR3. Germline V CDR1 and CDR2: SGHTA, FQGNSA. V dropped 5 bases and J dropped 1 base, with 8 bases sitting between them. The CDR3, as DNA: TGTGCCAGCAGCCAACCGATGAACACCGGGGAGCTGTTTTTT. Protein sequence: CASSQPMNTGELFF.

In its sample, this clonotype was seen many times. This chain connects TRBV10-3 to TRBJ1-6; 8 nucleotides align to TRBD1. Losses at the gene ends were 9 bases for V and 9 bases for J; bases not matched to a gene: 16. The CDR3 loop spans 16 amino acids. CDR1 and CDR2 from the germline V gene are ENHRY and SYGVKD. DNA of the CDR3: TGTGCCATTGGACAGGGTAGTGGCGGCGCGGGTTCACCCCTCCACTTT. This codes for CAIGQGSGGAGSPLHF.

This rearrangement joins TRBV6-5 to TRBJ2-7, with a tentative D call TRBD2 (5 bases). This CDR3 has 13 amino acids. V was trimmed by 0 bases and J by 7 bases, leaving 10 bases between them. Germline V gene data show CDR1 as MNHEY and CDR2 as SVGAGI. CDR3 DNA sequence: TGTGCCAGCAGTTACTCGAAAGGAGGAGAGCAGTACTTC. Its protein product is CASSYSKGGEQYF.

The table lists this clonotype with many counts. The chain has TRBV7-2 and TRBJ2-7, with a tentative D call TRBD1 (6 bases). V lost 0 bases, J lost 3 bases, and 9 bases lay in between. Germline V gene data show CDR1 as SGHTA and CDR2 as FQGNSA. This CDR3 region has 14 residues. The CDR3 reads CASSLADSFYEQYF. CDR3 bases: TGTGCCAGCAGCTTAGCGGACAGCTTCTACGAGCAGTACTTC.

The rearrangement uses TRBV11-2 and TRBJ2-7, with TRBD1 identical over 11 bases. This CDR3 is 14 amino acids long. Germline-derived CDR1 and CDR2 are SGHAT and FQNNGV. J was trimmed by 5 bases and V by 7 bases; bases with no gene match: 7. The CDR3 coding sequence is TGTGCCAGCACCCAACCGGGACAGGGGGACGAGCAGTACTTC. It translates to CASTQPGQGDEQYF.

This clonotype has at least ten counts. V and J are TRBV7-8 and TRBJ1-4; 8 bases align to TRBD1. The CDR3 has 16 amino acids. Germline loops: CDR1 SGHVS, CDR2 FQNEAQ. V was pared by 4 bases and J by 1 base, with 5 bases of the junction left unmatched. The CDR3 nucleotides read TGTGCCAGCAGCTGGGGCACAGGGGGAACTAATGAAAAACTGTTTTTT. The encoded protein is CASSWGTGGTNEKLFF.

Of note for this clonotype: One end of the junction is discordant with germline, which a read error may explain. This rearrangement joins TRBV10-3 to TRBJ1-1, with a possible D match to TRBD1 (5 bases). The CDR3 is 16 residues long. CDR1 is ENHRY, CDR2 SYGVKD, per germline. CDR3 nucleotides: TGTGCCAGCAGTTACGGGAGTTTAGGGGCCAACACTGAAGCTTTCTTT. Its protein product is CASSYGSLGANTEAFF.

The rearrangement uses TRBV5-1 and TRBJ1-1; TRBD1 might be the D (5 bases). Between the trimmed V and J ends, which lost 4 bases and 1 base, there was a span of 14 bases. The CDR3 consists of 15 residues. CDR1 SGHRS and CDR2 YFSETQ come from the germline V gene. This CDR3 reads CASSRMGGGNTEAFF. CDR3 in DNA: TGCGCCAGCAGCCGCATGGGGGGGGGGAACACTGAAGCTTTCTTT.

The chain has TRBV20-1 and TRBJ1-3; 7 bases line up with TRBD1. CDR1 is DFQATT, CDR2 SNEGSKA, per germline (reference sequence). The length of the CDR3 is 15 residues. V was clipped by 1 base and J by 6 bases; unmatched bases: 9. This chain's CDR3 is CSARATGVGTNTIYF. The CDR3 region has the DNA TGCAGTGCTAGAGCCACAGGGGTCGGCACAAACACCATATATTTT.

This clonotype was recorded many times. The chain uses TRBV12-3 or TRBV12-4 and TRBJ1-5; D is unresolved. Trimming took off 6 bases at V and 6 bases at J, with 9 bases between the two ends. The CDR3 extends over 12 amino acids. For the CDR3, the DNA is TGTGCCAGCAGCCACGGGTCTCAGCCCCAGCATTTT. Translated: CASSHGSQPQHF.

Comment on this clonotype: This CDR3 is missing its conserved last phenylalanine or tryptophan, likely due to a read error. The DNA is omitted, as the CDR3 cannot be located on it reliably, and the CDR3 follows TCRdb's listing. The V and J genes are TRBV7-3 and TRBJ2-7; the tabulated D call, TRBD2, remains unverified against the DNA. Per the germline V gene, CDR1 is SGHTA and CDR2 is FQGTGA. The CDR3 adds up to 14 amino acids, both ends counted. The CDR3: CASSPSDGSYEKYL.

J is TRBJ2-5 and V is TRBV6-6; 8 bases are a match to TRBD2. Germline CDR1 MNHNY, CDR2 SVGAGI (reference sequence). Trimming at V came to 4 bases and at J to 1 base, leaving 5 bases not matched to a gene. CDR3 length: 15 residues. CDR3 sequence reads: CASSSLLAAQETQYF. The CDR3 DNA reads as TGTGCCAGCAGTTCCCTACTAGCGGCCCAAGAGACCCAGTACTTC.

This clonotype was detected once. A much bigger clone sits one base away, suggesting this may be a read error. The chain joins TRBV2 to TRBJ2-5; 7 bases map to TRBD1. This CDR3 is 15 amino acids long. Germline loops: CDR1 SNHLY, CDR2 FYNNEI. In nucleotides, the CDR3 is TGTGCCAGCACTCGGGACAGCTTAAGGGAAGAGACCCGGTACTTC. It specifies CASTRDSLREETRYF.

This clonotype has a single count. A much larger clone is a single base away; this may be a read error. The chain carries TRBV7-2 and TRBJ1-2, with a weak D call TRBD1 (6 bases). CDR3 length: 14 amino acids. Germline V gene lookup returns CDR1 SGHTA and CDR2 FQGNSA. CDR3 DNA sequence: TGTGCCAGCAGCTTAGACGGGGGCTACTATCGCTACACCTTC. Its protein is CASSLDGGYYRYTF.